The 22 T cell receptor beta chains in this list originate from one sample, sequenced in a study of identical twins. TCRdb redid the calling of the 5' RACE reads with MiXCR, one entry per CDR3 protein. The sample lists around 250,000 distinct CDR3 sequences, more than 9.5% seen once, with roughly 4.2% in the top ten. These data also featured in a second study, about yellow fever vaccine responses in identical twins.

Specimen: memory (CD45RO+) T cells sorted from blood. Every receptor here comes from a woman under 30 in good health.

Many counts were recorded for this clonotype. The chain joins TRBV18 to TRBJ2-2; D is ambiguous. Germline lookup yields CDR1 KGHSH and CDR2 LQKENI. Trimming stripped 4 bases from V and 7 bases from J, with 7 bases between. The CDR3 is 12 amino acids. CDR3 sequence reads: CASSREVGELFF. The DNA for the CDR3 is TGTGCCAGCTCACGTGAGGTCGGGGAGCTGTTTTTT.

The V and J genes are TRBV27 and TRBJ2-1, with 7 bases matching TRBD1. CDR1 MNHEY and CDR2 SMNVEV come from the germline V gene (reference sequence). The CDR3 is 13 amino acids. V lost 5 bases, J lost 7 bases, and 5 bases stayed unmatched. The CDR3 is CASSGRGSNEQFF. In nucleotides, the CDR3 is TGTGCCAGCAGTGGCAGGGGGTCAAATGAGCAGTTCTTC.

This clonotype was seen repeatedly, ten times or more. The DNA of the CDR3 is TGCAGCGTGGGGACAGGGGGCCAGCCCCAGCATTTT. The encoded protein is CSVGTGGQPQHF. J is TRBJ1-5 and V is TRBV29-1; 12 bases agree with TRBD1. V shed 6 bases, J shed 7 bases, and the junction held 1 base outside the gene matches. Germline V lookup: CDR1 SQVTM, CDR2 ANQGSEA. The CDR3 is 12 residues long.

This clonotype was picked up many times. The rearrangement uses TRBV12-3 or TRBV12-4 and TRBJ1-2; D unclear. V lost 2 bases, J lost 1 base, and 5 bases lay in between. This CDR3 is 13 amino acids long. The CDR3 coding sequence is TGTGCCAGCAGTTTAAACATTAACTATGGCTACACCTTC. Translated: CASSLNINYGYTF.

In its sample, this clonotype was seen a few times. The V and J genes are TRBV5-6 and TRBJ1-6, with a tentative D call TRBD1 (5 bases). V lost 2 bases, J lost 6 bases, and 9 bases lay in between. The CDR3 consists of 14 residues. Germline-derived CDR1 and CDR2 are SGHDT and YYEEEE. CDR3 residues: CASSLGGTNSPLHF. CDR3 DNA sequence: TGTGCCAGCAGCTTAGGAGGGACTAATTCACCCCTCCACTTT.

The V and J genes are TRBV7-2 and TRBJ2-7; TRBD2 matches at 9 bases. V lost 5 bases, J lost 4 bases, and 9 bases stayed unmatched. Germline CDR1 reads SGHTA; CDR2 reads FQGNSA. This CDR3 has 15 residues. DNA for the CDR3: TGTGCCAGCAGCCTCCAAAGCGGGGGGCTTTACGAGCAGTACTTC. Residues: CASSLQSGGLYEQYF.

This sequence joins TRBV6-4 and TRBJ2-1; D uncertain. V was shortened by 7 bases and J by 0 bases, with 10 bases between the two germline ends. CDR1 and CDR2 (germline): MRHNA, SNTAGT. The CDR3 runs to 14 residues. The CDR3 DNA reads TGTGCCAGCAAACCTTCCGCCTCCTACAATGAGCAGTTCTTC. Its translation: CASKPSASYNEQFF.

The chain is built from TRBV5-1 and TRBJ1-3, with D possibly matching TRBD1 (6 bases). The germline V and J ends were trimmed by 7 bases and 0 bases, with 17 bases remaining between them. This CDR3 contains 16 residues. CDR1 SGHRS and CDR2 YFSETQ come from the germline V gene. CDR3 nucleotides: TGCGCCAGCTCCTTAGACAGGCCTGGCTCTGGAAACACCATATATTTT. Translated: CASSLDRPGSGNTIYF.

This clonotype was seen repeatedly, ten times or more. The CDR3 nucleotides are TGTGCCAGCAACAAAGACGCCGTCATTAGAACCAATGAGCAGTTCTTC. Translated, it gives CASNKDAVIRTNEQFF. This rearrangement joins TRBV7-8 to TRBJ2-1; D not resolved. The length of the CDR3 is 16 residues. CDR1 SGHVS and CDR2 FQNEAQ come from the germline V gene. Trimming shortened V by 7 bases and J by 6 bases, and 22 bases separated the two germline ends.

The chain recombines TRBV6-5 with TRBJ2-2; the match to TRBD2 covers 13 bases. The CDR3 is 19 residues long. Germline values: CDR1 MNHEY, CDR2 SVGAGI. The trim removed 1 base at V and 7 bases at J, leaving 12 bases unmatched. CDR3 in DNA: TGTGCCAGCAGTTACTTGGGACTAGCGGGGCTTATTTCTGGCGGGGAGCTGTTTTTT. Translated: CASSYLGLAGLISGGELFF.

V usage is TRBV5-6 and J usage is TRBJ2-7, with D possibly TRBD2 on 5 matching bases. The CDR3 runs 13 residues. Germline V gene lookup returns CDR1 SGHDT and CDR2 YYEEEE. Trimming pared 3 bases from V and 6 bases from J, leaving 13 bases between. As DNA, the CDR3 is TGTGCCAGCAGCTCGGGATCGGTGGGCGAGCAGTACTTC. This sequence encodes CASSSGSVGEQYF.

The chain links TRBV3-1 to TRBJ2-2; D is possibly TRBD2 (5 bases). V shed 4 bases and J shed 6 bases, with 21 bases lying between them. The CDR3 loop spans 17 amino acids. Germline CDR1 is LGHDT and CDR2 is YNNKEL (reference sequence). The CDR3 reads CASSPPAWPGMSGELFF. CDR3 coding DNA: TGTGCCAGCAGCCCCCCCGCCTGGCCCGGGATGTCCGGGGAGCTGTTTTTT.

This clonotype showed up many times. The chain uses TRBV10-2 and TRBJ2-5; D gene uncertain. Germline V gives CDR1 WSHSY, CDR2 SAAADI. This CDR3 has 14 amino acids. Trimming cost V 3 bases and J 4 bases, with 12 bases left between them. CDR3 residues: CASSETLFSETQYF. CDR3 DNA: TGCGCCAGCAGTGAAACGTTGTTTTCAGAGACCCAGTACTTC.

V usage is TRBV4-1 and J usage is TRBJ2-3; D remains unclear. Germline V gene lookup returns CDR1 MGHRA and CDR2 YSYEKL. The CDR3 sequence is 15 residues long. Trimming removed 5 bases from V and 4 bases from J, with 16 bases in between. The CDR3 loop reads CASSTQGMSADTQYF. For the CDR3, the DNA is TGCGCCAGCAGCACCCAAGGGATGAGCGCAGATACGCAGTATTTT.

This clonotype was observed a handful of times. V is TRBV5-1 and J is TRBJ1-6; the D gene is possibly TRBD1 (6 bases). Per germline, CDR1 SGHRS and CDR2 YFSETQ. CDR3 length: 14 residues. V shed 2 bases and J shed 7 bases, with 10 bases lying between them. CDR3 DNA sequence: TGCGCCAGCAGCTTCTCCCAGGGGAATTCACCCCTCCACTTT. Translated, it gives CASSFSQGNSPLHF.

This clonotype was counted only a few times. The V and J genes are TRBV7-9 and TRBJ2-7; D is ambiguous. There are 16 residues in the CDR3. Germline V gene sequence: CDR1 SEHNR, CDR2 FQNEAQ (reference sequence). Trimming removed 1 base from V and 4 bases from J, with 17 bases in between. The CDR3 spells CASSLGSGPGDYEQYF. The DNA for the CDR3 is TGTGCCAGCAGCTTAGGATCAGGCCCCGGAGATTACGAGCAGTACTTC.

A few counts support this clonotype. The rearrangement links TRBV12-3 or TRBV12-4 to TRBJ2-2; D remains unclear. Between the trimmed V and J ends, which lost 4 bases and 0 bases, there was a span of 12 bases. The CDR3 spans 16 residues. CDR3 nucleotide sequence: TGTGCCAGCAGTTCCGGATCCAGGTCGAACACCGGGGAGCTGTTTTTT. Its protein is CASSSGSRSNTGELFF.

This clonotype was seen at least ten times. J is TRBJ2-1 and V is TRBV2; D is possibly TRBD2 (6 bases). Germline loops: CDR1 SNHLY, CDR2 FYNNEI. Trimming removed 4 bases at V and 9 bases at J, with 19 bases between. The CDR3 runs to 15 residues. CDR3 amino acids: CASSVAGFGGAEQFF. For the CDR3, the DNA is TGTGCCAGCAGTGTGGCGGGGTTCGGGGGTGCTGAGCAGTTCTTC.

This clonotype was picked up many times. CDR3 in DNA: TGTGCCAGCGGTAAGACAGGGGGCTCCTACGAGCAGTACTTC. Translated, it gives CASGKTGGSYEQYF. V usage is TRBV6-2 or TRBV6-3 and J usage is TRBJ2-7, with 9 bases lining up with TRBD1. The CDR3 contains 14 residues. Germline trimming cut 8 bases from V and 0 bases from J; bases unmatched to any gene: 5. Germline-derived CDR1 and CDR2 are MNHEY and SVGEGT.

There are a few counts of this clonotype. J is TRBJ1-5 and V is TRBV20-1, with 8 bases that match TRBD1. The CDR3 covers 14 residues. The J segment lost 0 bases and the V segment lost 6 bases, leaving 4 bases of the junction unmatched. Germline CDR1 is DFQATT and CDR2 is SNEGSKA (reference sequence). The CDR3 loop reads CSANDRGSNQPQHF. The CDR3 nucleotides read TGCAGTGCAAACGACAGGGGTAGCAATCAGCCCCAGCATTTT.

The chain has TRBV7-2 and TRBJ1-5, with 11 bases aligning to TRBD1. The CDR3 has 16 amino acids. The germline V gene has CDR1 SGHTA and CDR2 FQGNSA. V shed 3 bases and J 6 bases; nucleotides not matched to a gene: 7. The DNA of the CDR3 is TGTGCCAGCAGCTTCGGGACAGGGGGAGGGGGTCAGCCCCAGCATTTT. Translation: CASSFGTGGGGQPQHF. Full variable domain (missing parts from reference TRBV7-2 and TRBJ1-5): GAGVSQSPSNKVTEKGKDVELRCDPISGHTALYWYRQSLGQGLEFLIYFQGNSAPDKSGLPSDRFSAERTGGSVSTLTIQRTQQEDSAVYLCASSFGTGGGGQPQHFGDGTRLSIL.

This sequence joins TRBV7-3 and TRBJ2-3, with TRBD2 matching 9 bases. The length of the CDR3 is 16 residues. J was trimmed by 3 bases and V by 5 bases; bases with no gene match: 9. Germline V gives CDR1 SGHTA, CDR2 FQGTGA. The CDR3, as DNA: TGTGCCAGCAGCCCTCAGCGGGGGGCCGCTACAGATACGCAGTATTTT. Translating gives CASSPQRGAATDTQYF.